A selection of T cell receptor beta chains follows, all from one sample in a study of shared clonotypes between healthy human individuals. Clones were read by immunoSEQ multiplex PCR, and TCRdb kept only the in-frame ones, dropping some. Counted here are about 550,000 clones, nearly 97% occurring once; the ten biggest clones make up about 0.11%. Sequences were obtained from naive CD8+ T cells sorted from blood. The source of these receptors is a woman under 40 in good health. Both conserved end residues are part of each CDR3. D genes are given only for firm matches. Size is stated for part of the rows, as once, few or many counts, or as a class when the clone is expanded.

cdr3_nt	cdr3_aa	v_call	d_call	j_call	clone_size
TGTGCCAGCAGCGTTAGCGGGAGCTCCTACAATGAGCAGTTCTTC	CASSVSGSSYNEQFF	TRBV9	TRBD2	TRBJ2-1	.
TGCGCCAGCAGCTCCGGGACAGGGTTGGATGAAGCTTTCTTT	CASSSGTGLDEAFF	TRBV5-1	TRBD1	TRBJ1-1	.
TGCGCCAGCAGCCCATTTAGCGGGAGGGTTAATAGTGAGCAGTACTTC	CASSPFSGRVNSEQYF	TRBV4-1	TRBD2	TRBJ2-7	.
TGTGCCAGCAGACCTTTAGGGGGTGATGAGCAGTTCTTC	CASRPLGGDEQFF	TRBV13	.	TRBJ2-1	.
TGTGCCAGCAGCTACGGGGAGGGAAACACTGAAGCTTTCTTT	CASSYGEGNTEAFF	TRBV7-9	.	TRBJ1-1	once
TGCGCCAGCAGCCAATCTAGGACAGGGGGAGAGACCCAGTACTTC	CASSQSRTGGETQYF	TRBV4-1	TRBD1	TRBJ2-5	.
TGTGCCAGCAGCTCTACGGACCGATTACAAGAGACCCAGTACTTC	CASSSTDRLQETQYF	TRBV7-7	.	TRBJ2-5	.
TGTGCCACCCTCAGTCCCCTAGCGGCTAACACCGGGGAGCTGTTTTTT	CATLSPLAANTGELFF	TRBV27	TRBD2	TRBJ2-2	.
TGTGCCAGCGGGGACATGGGTGGCTACACCTTC	CASGDMGGYTF	TRBV28	.	TRBJ1-2	.
TGTGCCAGCAGTCCGGGACTAGCGGGAGGAACGCTGCTTTACGAGCAGTACTTC	CASSPGLAGGTLLYEQYF	TRBV28	TRBD2	TRBJ2-7	.
TGTGCCAGCAGCTTAGGTGGCCGGCACAACACTGAAGCTTTCTTT	CASSLGGRHNTEAFF	TRBV7-8	.	TRBJ1-1	.
TGTGCCAGCAGTTTATCGGGCGGGAGCGCTGAAGCTTTCTTT	CASSLSGGSAEAFF	TRBV27	.	TRBJ1-1	.
TGTGCCAGCAGAGGGACAGGGTGGAATGAGCAGTTCTTC	CASRGTGWNEQFF	TRBV5-6	TRBD1	TRBJ2-1	.
TGTGCCACCCGCCCCCGGACAGGGGCATACGAGCAGTACTTC	CATRPRTGAYEQYF	TRBV6-5	TRBD1	TRBJ2-7	.
TGTGCCAGCAGTATGGTGCTGGGGGGGCCCTACGAGCAGTACTTC	CASSMVLGGPYEQYF	TRBV25-1	.	TRBJ2-7	.